This T cell receptor beta chain was identified in a study of blood T cell repertoires in COVID-19. Study context: Spain, Italy and the United States supplied samples that represented acute and convalescent COVID-19. Sources were T cells, B-cell-depleted T cells, or PBMCs; the material itself was cDNA or gDNA.

Germline V gene lookup returns CDR1 SGHAT and CDR2 FQNNGV. The CDR3 is 14 residues long. Trimming left V 5 bases short and J 1 base short, with 12 bases between. Source study methods: Estimates of nucleated cell counts were drawn from the amplification of reference gene primers. The repertoire was sequenced with immunoSEQ multiplex PCR; TCRdb's copy has only in-frame clones and lacks some. Clone size and V and J calls were adopted from that table, with D and trimming inferred from the DNA. The sample includes 300,000 to 400,000 clones, approximately 82% of them seen just once. The TCR sequence derives from a young man with active or convalescent COVID-19. V and J are TRBV11-2 and TRBJ2-7; TRBD1 might be the D (6 bases). Sequenced input: peripheral blood. Here the CDR3 DNA reads TGTGCCAGCAGCCTCCACAGGGCATCCTACGAGCAGTACTTC. Translation: CASSLHRASYEQYF.